This T cell receptor (beta chain) was profiled in a study of yellow fever vaccine responses in identical twins. Study results and limitations: Vaccine T cell responses of twins reportedly seemed partly convergent and partly personalized.

A word on this clonotype: The antigen is unknown.

CDR3 size: 15 residues. The germline V and J ends were trimmed by 3 bases and 1 base, with 9 bases remaining between them. Germline V gives CDR1 SGHNT, CDR2 YENEEA. TCRdb ran MiXCR on the RT-PCR reads and lists one entry per CDR3 protein. The sample contains approximately 2,000 distinct CDR3 sequences, just under 7.5% of which appear only once. The chain combines TRBV11-3 with TRBJ1-4; possibly TRBD1 for D (6 bases). This clonotype was sampled from a woman aged 18-35 years who received the yellow fever vaccine. The input for sequencing was T cells from blood (PBMCs), unsorted or a sorted subset (not recorded which), taken 2 years after vaccination. In DNA form, the CDR3 reads TGTGCCAGCAGCTTGTTGACAGGAACTAATGAAAAACTGTTTTTT. This codes for CASSLLTGTNEKLFF. The full variable domain, with the rest looked up from reference TRBV11-3 and TRBJ1-4, is EAGVVQSPRYKIIEKKQPVAFWCNPISGHNTLYWYLQNLGQGPELLIRYENEEAVDDSQLPKDRFSAERLKGVDSTLKIQPAELGDSAVYLCASSLLTGTNEKLFFGSGTQLSVL.